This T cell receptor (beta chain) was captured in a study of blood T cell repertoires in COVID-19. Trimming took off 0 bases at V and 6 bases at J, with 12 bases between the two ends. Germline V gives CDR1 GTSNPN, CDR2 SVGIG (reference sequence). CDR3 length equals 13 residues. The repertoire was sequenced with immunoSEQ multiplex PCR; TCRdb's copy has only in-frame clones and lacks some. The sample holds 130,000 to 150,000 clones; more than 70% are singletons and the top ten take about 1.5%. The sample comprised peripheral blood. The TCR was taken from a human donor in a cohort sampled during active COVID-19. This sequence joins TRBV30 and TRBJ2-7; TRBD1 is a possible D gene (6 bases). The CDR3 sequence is CAWSVNRVGEQYF. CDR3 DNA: TGTGCCTGGAGTGTAAACAGGGTAGGCGAGCAGTACTTC.